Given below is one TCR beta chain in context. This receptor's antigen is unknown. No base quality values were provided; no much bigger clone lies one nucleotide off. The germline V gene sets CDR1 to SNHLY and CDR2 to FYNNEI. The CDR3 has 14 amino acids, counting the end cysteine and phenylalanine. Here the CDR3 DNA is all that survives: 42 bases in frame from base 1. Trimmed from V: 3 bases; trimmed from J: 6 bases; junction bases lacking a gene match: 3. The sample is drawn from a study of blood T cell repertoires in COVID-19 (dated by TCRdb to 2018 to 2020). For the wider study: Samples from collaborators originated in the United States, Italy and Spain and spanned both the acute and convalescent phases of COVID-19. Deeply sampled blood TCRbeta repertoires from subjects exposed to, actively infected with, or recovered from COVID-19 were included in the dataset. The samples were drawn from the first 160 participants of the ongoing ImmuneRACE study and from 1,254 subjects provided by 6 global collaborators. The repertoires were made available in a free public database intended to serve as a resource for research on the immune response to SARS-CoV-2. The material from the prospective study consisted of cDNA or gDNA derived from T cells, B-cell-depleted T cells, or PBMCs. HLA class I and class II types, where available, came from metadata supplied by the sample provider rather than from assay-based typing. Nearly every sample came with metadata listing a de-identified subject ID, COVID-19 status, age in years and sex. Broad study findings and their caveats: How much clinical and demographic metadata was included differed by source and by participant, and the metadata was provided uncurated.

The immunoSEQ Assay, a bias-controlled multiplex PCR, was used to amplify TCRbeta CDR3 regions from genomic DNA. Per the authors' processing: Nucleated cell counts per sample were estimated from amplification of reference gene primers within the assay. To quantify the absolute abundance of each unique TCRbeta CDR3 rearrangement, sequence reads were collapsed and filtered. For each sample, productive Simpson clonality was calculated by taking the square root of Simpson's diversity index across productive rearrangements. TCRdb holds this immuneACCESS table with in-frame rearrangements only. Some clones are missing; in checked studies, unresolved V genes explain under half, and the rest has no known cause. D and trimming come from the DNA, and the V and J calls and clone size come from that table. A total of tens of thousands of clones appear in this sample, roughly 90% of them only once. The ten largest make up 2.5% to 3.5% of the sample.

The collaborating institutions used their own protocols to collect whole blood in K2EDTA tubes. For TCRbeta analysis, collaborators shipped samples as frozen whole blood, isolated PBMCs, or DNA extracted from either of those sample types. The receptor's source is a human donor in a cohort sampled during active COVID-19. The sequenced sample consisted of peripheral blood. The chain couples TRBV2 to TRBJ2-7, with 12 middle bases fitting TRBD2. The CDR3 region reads CASSDLAGGSEQYF. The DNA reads TGTGCCAGCAGTGATCTAGCGGGAGGGTCCGAGCAGTACTTC.